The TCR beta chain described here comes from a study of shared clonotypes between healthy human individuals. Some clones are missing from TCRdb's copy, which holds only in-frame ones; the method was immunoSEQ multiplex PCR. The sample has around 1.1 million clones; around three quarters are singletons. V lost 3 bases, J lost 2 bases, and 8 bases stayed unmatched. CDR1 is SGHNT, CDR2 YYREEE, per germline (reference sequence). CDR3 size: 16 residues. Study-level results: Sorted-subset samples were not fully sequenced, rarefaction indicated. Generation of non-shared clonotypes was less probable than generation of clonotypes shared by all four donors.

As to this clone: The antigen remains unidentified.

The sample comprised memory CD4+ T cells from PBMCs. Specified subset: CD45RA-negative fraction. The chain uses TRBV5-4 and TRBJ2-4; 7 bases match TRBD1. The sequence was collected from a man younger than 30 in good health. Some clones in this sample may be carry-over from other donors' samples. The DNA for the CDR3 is TGTGCCAGCAGCTCCGGGACAGTACTCACCAAAAACATTCAGTACTTC. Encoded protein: CASSSGTVLTKNIQYF.